This entry features one T cell receptor (beta chain) sequence. The protocol was immunoSEQ multiplex PCR, while the TCRdb copy is restricted to in-frame clones and leaves out a portion. There are 59,000 or so clones in the sample; 75% to 85% occur only once, and 6.5% to 7.5% lies in the top ten. The V and J ends lost 1 base and 3 bases respectively, with 2 bases between them. CDR3 length equals 12 residues. Germline loops: CDR1 SGDLS, CDR2 YYNGEE. These data belong to a study of blood T cell repertoires in COVID-19. Study details: Collection of acute and convalescent COVID-19 samples took place in the United States, Italy and Spain. T cells, B-cell-depleted T cells, or PBMCs supplied cDNA or gDNA.

This chain uses TRBV9 with TRBJ2-1; no reliable D call. Sequencing input: peripheral blood. The receptor's source is a man between 60 and 70 years old with acute or convalescent COVID-19. CDR3 in amino acids: CASSVLYNEQFF. CDR3 nucleotides: TGTGCCAGCAGCGTACTCTACAATGAGCAGTTCTTC.